This T cell receptor (beta chain) was found in a study of T cells in Graves' hyperthyroidism and ophthalmopathy. Uncontrolled infection, other autoimmune disease, pregnancy or lactation led to exclusion. TCR beta CDR3 regions were amplified from RNA. The TCR CDR3 was amplified in a first-round RT-PCR using the HTBI primer set. Each CDR3 protein gets one entry after TCRdb re-called the multiplex PCR reads with MiXCR. The profile shows about 280,000 distinct CDR3 sequences, around a quarter of them singletons. The source material was blood. The TCR was taken from a man aged 35-49 years with Graves' hyperthyroidism that later progressed to Graves' ophthalmopathy.

Here the CDR3 DNA reads TGTGCCAGTAGTATAGCCGGACAGGGCTACGGCTATGGCTACACCTTC. It encodes CASSIAGQGYGYGYTF. This sequence joins TRBV19 and TRBJ1-2; 8 nucleotides line up with TRBD1. V lost 1 base to trimming and J lost 4 bases; unmatched junction nucleotides: 8. This CDR3 region has 16 residues. Germline CDR1 and CDR2: LNHDA and SQIVND (reference sequence).